The 12 T cell receptor beta chains given below trace back to one sample, sequenced in a study of PD-1 blockade in classical Hodgkin lymphoma (dated by TCRdb to between 2020 and 2021). The sample's time point label, decoded: newly diagnosed, previously untreated cHL patient sample. Using a Miltenyi CD4+ T cell isolation kit, CD4+ T cells were purified from thawed PBMCs through magnetic negative selection. Receptor amplification or capture employed the immunoSEQ multiplex PCR assay. The clones in this table, taken by TCRdb from immuneACCESS, are in-frame only. Not every clone is retained; where verified, under half of the shortfall comes from an unresolved V gene, and the cause of the rest is unknown. Present in this sample are around 30,000 clones, around 89% of which were seen just once. The biggest ten clones account for around 0.2% of the sample. Sequencing used CD4+ T cells from blood. Source of these receptors: a human donor with classical Hodgkin lymphoma.

Here the CDR3 reads CASSLAAADTQYF. In DNA, the CDR3 is TGTGCCAGCAGCTTAGCCGCGGCCGATACGCAGTATTTT. The chain carries TRBV7-2 and TRBJ2-3; D remains ambiguous. CDR3 length: 13 residues. V was shortened by 0 bases and J by 6 bases, with 7 bases between the two germline ends. CDR1 is SGHTA and CDR2 is FQGNSA in the germline V gene.

J is TRBJ2-5 and V is TRBV15; 9 positions agree with TRBD1. V was clipped by 4 bases and J by 3 bases; unmatched bases: 3. Germline V CDR1 and CDR2: LNHNV, YYDKDF (reference sequence). This CDR3 has 14 residues. CDR3 nucleotides: TGTGCCACCAGCACCCGGGACAGGGAAGAGACCCAGTACTTC. It yields the protein CATSTRDREETQYF.

The chain is built from TRBV7-2 and TRBJ2-5; TRBD2 agrees at 7 bases. CDR3 length: 16 amino acids. In germline, CDR1 is SGHTA, CDR2 FQGNSA. Trimming at V came to 2 bases and at J to 5 bases, leaving 11 bases not matched to a gene. CDR3 sequence: CASSLMGGGSGETQYF. Here the CDR3 DNA reads TGTGCCAGCAGCTTAATGGGCGGGGGTAGCGGGGAGACCCAGTACTTC.

The chain carries TRBV18 and TRBJ1-5; no definite D call. V lost 6 bases to trimming and J lost 2 bases, with 11 bases between them. The CDR3 length is 14 residues. From germline, CDR1 is KGHSH and CDR2 LQKENI. In DNA form, the CDR3 reads TGTGCCAGCTCCCCGGGGTCGGGCAATCAGCCCCAGCATTTT. Translated: CASSPGSGNQPQHF.

V and J are TRBV21-1 and TRBJ1-3; whether TRBD1, the table's D call, matches the DNA was not checked. TRBV21-1 has pseudogene status. This CDR3 is 18 amino acids long. The DNA for the CDR3 is TGTGCCAGCAGCAAAGGGCCGGGACAGGGGATCACTGGAAACACCATATATTTT. This gives the protein CASSKGPGQGITGNTIYF.

The chain joins TRBV5-1 to TRBJ1-2; D is unclear. The V gene lost 0 bases and the J gene lost 0 bases, with 9 bases spanning the gap. Germline V lookup: CDR1 SGHRS, CDR2 YFSETQ. The CDR3 contains 15 residues. Here the CDR3 reads CASSLEAATNYGYTF. The CDR3 DNA is TGCGCCAGCAGCTTGGAGGCAGCCACTAACTATGGCTACACCTTC.

A remark on this clone: Other DNA sequences within the sample encode an identical CDR3. CDR3 in amino acids: CASSLRGETQYF. CDR3 nucleotide sequence: TGTGCCAGCAGCTTAAGGGGGGAGACCCAGTACTTC. The chain recombines TRBV11-2 with TRBJ2-5, with D possibly TRBD1 on 6 matching bases. The length of the CDR3 is 12 residues. Germline V CDR1 and CDR2: SGHAT, FQNNGV. Trimming took 2 bases from V and 5 from J, leaving 6 bases between them.

This chain connects TRBV10-3 to TRBJ2-7; 11 bases are shared with TRBD1. The CDR3 extends over 16 amino acids. In germline, CDR1 is ENHRY, CDR2 SYGVKD. Trimming took 10 bases from V and 2 from J; bases not matched to a gene: 13. The CDR3 protein is CATEHAGTGGPYEQYF. CDR3 nucleotide sequence: TGTGCCACCGAACATGCGGGGACAGGGGGTCCCTACGAGCAGTACTTC.

V gene TRBV5-6 combines with J gene TRBJ1-2; 8 bases fit TRBD1. This CDR3 is 14 amino acids long. Germline V lookup: CDR1 SGHDT, CDR2 YYEEEE. V trimming: 5 bases; J trimming: 5 bases; junction bases outside the gene matches: 8. CDR3 in DNA: TGTGCCAGCAGAGGAGCAGGGGGCGGGTATGGCTACACCTTC. Amino acids: CASRGAGGGYGYTF.

The gene calls are TRBV29-1 and TRBJ1-3, with D perhaps matching TRBD1 (5 bases). The CDR3 consists of 14 residues. CDR1 SQVTM and CDR2 ANQGSEA come from the germline V gene. V lost 7 bases and J lost 1, with 14 bases in between. The CDR3 loop is CSARGGASGNTIYF. CDR3 nucleotides: TGCAGCGCGAGAGGAGGGGCATCTGGAAACACCATATATTTT.

The chain uses TRBV28 and TRBJ1-5; 7 nucleotides line up with TRBD1. The J segment lost 0 bases and the V segment lost 7 bases, leaving 15 bases of the junction unmatched. CDR3 size: 18 residues. CDR1 and CDR2 from the germline V gene are MDHEN and SYDVKM. The CDR3 sequence is CASITSRWTGNSNQPQHF. CDR3 coding DNA: TGTGCCAGCATAACCTCCCGTTGGACAGGAAATAGCAATCAGCCCCAGCATTTT. Full variable domain (rest looked up from reference TRBV28 and TRBJ1-5): DVKVTQSSRYLVKRTGEKVFLECVQDMDHENMFWYRQDPGLGLRLIYFSYDVKMKEKGDIPEGYSVSREKKERFSLILESASTNQTSMYLCASITSRWTGNSNQPQHFGDGTRLSIL.

This clone turned up a few times. The chain is built from TRBV4-1 and TRBJ1-2; D gene unclear. The germline gives CDR1 MGHRA, CDR2 YSYEKL. The CDR3 extends over 13 amino acids. V lost 0 bases and J lost 8, with 10 bases in between. CDR3 sequence reads: CASSQDWSYGYTF. DNA for the CDR3: TGCGCCAGCAGCCAAGATTGGTCGTACGGCTACACCTTC.